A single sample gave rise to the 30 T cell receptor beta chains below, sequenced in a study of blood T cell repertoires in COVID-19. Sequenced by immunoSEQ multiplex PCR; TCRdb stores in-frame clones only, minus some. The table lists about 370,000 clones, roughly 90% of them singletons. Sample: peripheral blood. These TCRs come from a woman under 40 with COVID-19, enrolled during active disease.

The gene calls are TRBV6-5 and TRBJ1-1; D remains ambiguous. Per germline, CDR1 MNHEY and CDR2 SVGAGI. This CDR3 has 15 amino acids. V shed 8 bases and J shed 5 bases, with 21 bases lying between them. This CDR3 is CASAPTGAFSTEAFF. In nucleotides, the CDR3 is TGTGCCAGCGCTCCGACTGGTGCTTTTTCGACTGAAGCTTTCTTT.

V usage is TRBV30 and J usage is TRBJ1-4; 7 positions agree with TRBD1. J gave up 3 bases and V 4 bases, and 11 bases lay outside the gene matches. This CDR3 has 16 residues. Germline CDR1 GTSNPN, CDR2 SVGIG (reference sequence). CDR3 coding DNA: TGTGCCTGGAAGGTCAGGGGGGCGGGCGCTAATGAAAAACTGTTTTTT. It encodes CAWKVRGAGANEKLFF.

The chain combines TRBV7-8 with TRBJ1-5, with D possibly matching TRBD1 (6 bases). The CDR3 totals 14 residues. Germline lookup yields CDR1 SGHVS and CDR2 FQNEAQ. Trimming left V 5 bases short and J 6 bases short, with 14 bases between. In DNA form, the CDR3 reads TGTGCCAGCAGCCCTCACAGGGTAGGTCAGCCCCAGCATTTT. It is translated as CASSPHRVGQPQHF.

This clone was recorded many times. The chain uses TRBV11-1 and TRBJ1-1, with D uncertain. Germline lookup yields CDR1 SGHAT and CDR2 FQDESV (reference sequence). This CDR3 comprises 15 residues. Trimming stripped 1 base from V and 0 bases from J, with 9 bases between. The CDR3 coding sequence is TGTGCCAGCAGCTTAGACAGCAATATGAACACTGAAGCTTTCTTT. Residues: CASSLDSNMNTEAFF.

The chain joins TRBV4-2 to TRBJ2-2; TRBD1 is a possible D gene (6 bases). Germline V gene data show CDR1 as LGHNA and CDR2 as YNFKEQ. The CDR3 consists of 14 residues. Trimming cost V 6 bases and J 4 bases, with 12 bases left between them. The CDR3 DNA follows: TGTGCCAGCAGGGGGGCCTCGGGCACCGGGGAGCTGTTTTTT. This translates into CASRGASGTGELFF.

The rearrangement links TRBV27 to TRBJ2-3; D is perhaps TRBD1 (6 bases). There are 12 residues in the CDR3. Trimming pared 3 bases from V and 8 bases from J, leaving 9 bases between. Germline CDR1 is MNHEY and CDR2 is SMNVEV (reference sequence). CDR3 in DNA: TGTGCCAGCAGTTTCGCAGGGGCTACGCAGTATTTT. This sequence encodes CASSFAGATQYF.

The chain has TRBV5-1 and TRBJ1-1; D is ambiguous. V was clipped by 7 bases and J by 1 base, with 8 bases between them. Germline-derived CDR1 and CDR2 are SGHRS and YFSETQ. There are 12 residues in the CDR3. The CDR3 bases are TGCGCCAGCCAACGGGAGAACACTGAAGCTTTCTTT. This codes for CASQRENTEAFF.

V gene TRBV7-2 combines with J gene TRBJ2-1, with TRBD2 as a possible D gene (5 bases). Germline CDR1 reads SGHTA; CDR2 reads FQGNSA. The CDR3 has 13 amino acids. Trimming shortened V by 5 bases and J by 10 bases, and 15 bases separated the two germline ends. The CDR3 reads CASSPRGKIEQFF. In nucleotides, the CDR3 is TGTGCCAGCAGCCCCCGGGGTAAAATAGAGCAGTTCTTC.

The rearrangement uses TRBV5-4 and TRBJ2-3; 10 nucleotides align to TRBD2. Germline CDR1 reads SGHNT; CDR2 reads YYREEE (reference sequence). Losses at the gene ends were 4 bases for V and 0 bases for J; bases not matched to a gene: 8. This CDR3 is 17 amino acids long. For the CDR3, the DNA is TGTGCCAGCAGCCCTAGCGGGAGCTACCCTAGCACAGATACGCAGTATTTT. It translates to CASSPSGSYPSTDTQYF.

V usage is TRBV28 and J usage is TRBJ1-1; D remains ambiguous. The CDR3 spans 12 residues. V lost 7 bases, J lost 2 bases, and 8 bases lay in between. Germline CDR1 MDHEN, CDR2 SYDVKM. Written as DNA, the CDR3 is TGTGCCAGCATTACGGGAAACACTGAAGCTTTCTTT. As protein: CASITGNTEAFF. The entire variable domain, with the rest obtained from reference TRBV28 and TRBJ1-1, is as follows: DVKVTQSSRYLVKRTGEKVFLECVQDMDHENMFWYRQDPGLGLRLIYFSYDVKMKEKGDIPEGYSVSREKKERFSLILESASTNQTSMYLCASITGNTEAFFGQGTRLTVV.

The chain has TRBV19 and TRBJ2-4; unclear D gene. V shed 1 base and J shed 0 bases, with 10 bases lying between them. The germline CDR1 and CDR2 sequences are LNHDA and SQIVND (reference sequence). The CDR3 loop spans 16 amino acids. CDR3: CASSIGRNLAKNIQYF. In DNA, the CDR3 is TGTGCCAGTAGTATAGGTCGTAATCTAGCCAAAAACATTCAGTACTTC.

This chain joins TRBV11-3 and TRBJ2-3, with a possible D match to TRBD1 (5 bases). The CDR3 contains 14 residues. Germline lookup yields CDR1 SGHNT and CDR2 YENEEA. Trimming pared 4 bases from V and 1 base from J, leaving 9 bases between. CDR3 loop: CASSWARGTDTQYF. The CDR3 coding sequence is TGTGCCAGCAGCTGGGCCAGGGGCACAGATACGCAGTATTTT.

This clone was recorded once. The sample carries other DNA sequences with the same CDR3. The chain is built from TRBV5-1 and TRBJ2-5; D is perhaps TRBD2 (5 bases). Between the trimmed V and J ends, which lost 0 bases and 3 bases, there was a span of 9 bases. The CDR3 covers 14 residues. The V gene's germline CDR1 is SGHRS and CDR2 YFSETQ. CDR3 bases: TGCGCCAGCAGCTTGGCTTCCGGGGAAGAGACCCAGTACTTC. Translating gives CASSLASGEETQYF.

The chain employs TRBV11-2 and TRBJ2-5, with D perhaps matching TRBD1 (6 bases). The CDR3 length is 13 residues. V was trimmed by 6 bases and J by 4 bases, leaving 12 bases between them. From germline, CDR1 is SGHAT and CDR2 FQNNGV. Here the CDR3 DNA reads TGTGCCAGCAGTGGGGGCCTCGGAGAGACCCAGTACTTC. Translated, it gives CASSGGLGETQYF.

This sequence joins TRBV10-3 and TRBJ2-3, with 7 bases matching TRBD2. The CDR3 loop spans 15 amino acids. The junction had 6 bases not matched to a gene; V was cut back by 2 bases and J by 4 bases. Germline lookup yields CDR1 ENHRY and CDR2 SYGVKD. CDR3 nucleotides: TGTGCCATCAGTGAGCTTGGCGGGGGAGCAGATACGCAGTATTTT. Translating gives CAISELGGGADTQYF.

CDR3 DNA: TGCGCCAGCAGCCACCAAGGGCGTCGGGGGGGAGAAATGAGCTCCTACAATGAGCAGTTCTTC. This translates into CASSHQGRRGGEMSSYNEQFF. The V and J genes are TRBV4-3 and TRBJ2-1; 8 bases match TRBD2. Per germline, CDR1 LGHNA and CDR2 YSLEER. This CDR3 comprises 21 residues. V shed 3 bases and J 0 bases; nucleotides not matched to a gene: 19.

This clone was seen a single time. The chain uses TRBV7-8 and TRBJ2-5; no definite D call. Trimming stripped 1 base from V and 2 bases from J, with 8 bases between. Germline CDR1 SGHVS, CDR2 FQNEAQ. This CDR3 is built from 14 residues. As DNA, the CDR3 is TGTGCCAGCAGCTTAGTTGCCAGGCAAGAGACCCAGTACTTC. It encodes CASSLVARQETQYF.

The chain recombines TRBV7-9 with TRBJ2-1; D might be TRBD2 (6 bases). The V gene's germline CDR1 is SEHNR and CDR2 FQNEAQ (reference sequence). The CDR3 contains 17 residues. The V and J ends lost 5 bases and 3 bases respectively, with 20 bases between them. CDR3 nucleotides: TGTGCCAGCAGCCCCGTCACGGGACTCGGGCACTACAATGAGCAGTTCTTC. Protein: CASSPVTGLGHYNEQFF.

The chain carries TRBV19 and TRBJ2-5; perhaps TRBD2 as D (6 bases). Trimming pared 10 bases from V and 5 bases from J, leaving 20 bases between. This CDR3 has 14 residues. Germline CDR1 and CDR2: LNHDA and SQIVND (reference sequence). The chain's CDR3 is CATAVDYLRETQYF. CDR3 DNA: TGTGCCACCGCTGTGGACTATCTAAGGGAGACCCAGTACTTC.

This CDR3 reads CASSITDQPQHF. Written as DNA, the CDR3 is TGTGCCAGTAGTATCACAGATCAGCCCCAGCATTTT. The V gene is TRBV19, the J gene TRBJ1-5; D ambiguous. The CDR3 has 12 amino acids. The ends were cut back, 3 bases at V and 5 bases at J, with 5 bases in the middle. Germline CDR1 reads LNHDA; CDR2 reads SQIVND (reference sequence).

CDR3 loop: CASSVTGGAIYGYTF. In DNA form, the CDR3 reads TGTGCCAGTAGTGTAACAGGGGGCGCGATCTATGGCTACACCTTC. The V gene is TRBV19, the J gene TRBJ1-2; 9 bases line up with TRBD1. Trimming took 5 bases from V and 4 from J; bases not matched to a gene: 8. CDR1 and CDR2 from the germline V gene are LNHDA and SQIVND (reference sequence). The CDR3 extends over 15 amino acids. The variable domain in full, completed from reference TRBV19 and TRBJ1-2, reads DGGITQSPKYLFRKEGQNVTLSCEQNLNHDAMYWYRQDPGQGLRLIYYSQIVNDFQKGDIAEGYSVSREKKESFPLTVTSAQKNPTAFYLCASSVTGGAIYGYTFGSGTRLTVV.

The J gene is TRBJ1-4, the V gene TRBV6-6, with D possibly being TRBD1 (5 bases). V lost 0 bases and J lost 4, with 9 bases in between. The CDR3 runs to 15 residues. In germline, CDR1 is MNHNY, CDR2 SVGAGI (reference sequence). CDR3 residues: CASSYSGGYNEKLFF. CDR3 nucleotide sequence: TGTGCCAGCAGTTACTCGGGGGGGTATAATGAAAAACTGTTTTTT.

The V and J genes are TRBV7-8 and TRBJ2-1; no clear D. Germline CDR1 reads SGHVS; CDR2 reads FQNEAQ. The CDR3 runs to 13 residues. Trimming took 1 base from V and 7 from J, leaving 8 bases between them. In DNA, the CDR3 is TGTGCCAGCAGCTTAGGTCCACGGAATGAGCAGTTCTTC. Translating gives CASSLGPRNEQFF.

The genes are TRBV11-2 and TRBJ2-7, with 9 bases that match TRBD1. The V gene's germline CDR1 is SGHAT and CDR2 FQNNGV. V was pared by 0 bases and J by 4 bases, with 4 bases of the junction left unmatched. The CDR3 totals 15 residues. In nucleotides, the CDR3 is TGTGCCAGCAGCTTAGAGGGGACAGGGTATTACGAGCAGTACTTC. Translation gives CASSLEGTGYYEQYF. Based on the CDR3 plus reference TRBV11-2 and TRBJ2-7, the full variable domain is EAGVAQSPRYKIIEKRQSVAFWCNPISGHATLYWYQQILGQGPKLLIQFQNNGVVDDSQLPKDRFSAERLKGVDSTLKIQPAKLEDSAVYLCASSLEGTGYYEQYFGPGTRLTVT.

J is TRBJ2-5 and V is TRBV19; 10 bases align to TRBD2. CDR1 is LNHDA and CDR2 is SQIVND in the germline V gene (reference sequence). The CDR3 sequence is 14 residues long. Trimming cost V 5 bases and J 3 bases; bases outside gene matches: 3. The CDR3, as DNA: TGTGCCAGTAGTTCCGGGACTAGCGAAGAGACCCAGTACTTC. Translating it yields CASSSGTSEETQYF. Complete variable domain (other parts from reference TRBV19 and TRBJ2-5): DGGITQSPKYLFRKEGQNVTLSCEQNLNHDAMYWYRQDPGQGLRLIYYSQIVNDFQKGDIAEGYSVSREKKESFPLTVTSAQKNPTAFYLCASSSGTSEETQYFGPGTRLLVL.

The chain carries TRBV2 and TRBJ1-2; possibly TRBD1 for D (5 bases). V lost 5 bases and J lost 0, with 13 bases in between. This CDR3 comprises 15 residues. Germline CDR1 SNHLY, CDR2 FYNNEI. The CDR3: CASSYLDSSNYGYTF. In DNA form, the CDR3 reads TGTGCCAGCAGTTATCTCGACAGTTCTAACTATGGCTACACCTTC. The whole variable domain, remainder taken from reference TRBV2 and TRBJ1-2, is EPEVTQTPSHQVTQMGQEVILRCVPISNHLYFYWYRQILGQKVEFLVSFYNNEISEKSEIFDDQFSVERPDGSNFTLKIRSTKLEDSAMYFCASSYLDSSNYGYTFGSGTRLTVV.

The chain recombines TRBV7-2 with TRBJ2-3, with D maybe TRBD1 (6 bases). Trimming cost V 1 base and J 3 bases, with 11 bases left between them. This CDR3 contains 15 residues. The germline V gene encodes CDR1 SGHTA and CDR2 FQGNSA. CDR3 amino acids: CASSLEGRGTDTQYF. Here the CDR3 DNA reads TGTGCCAGCAGCTTAGAGGGCAGGGGTACAGATACGCAGTATTTT. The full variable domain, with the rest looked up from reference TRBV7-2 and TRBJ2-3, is GAGVSQSPSNKVTEKGKDVELRCDPISGHTALYWYRQSLGQGLEFLIYFQGNSAPDKSGLPSDRFSAERTGGSVSTLTIQRTQQEDSAVYLCASSLEGRGTDTQYFGPGTRLTVL.

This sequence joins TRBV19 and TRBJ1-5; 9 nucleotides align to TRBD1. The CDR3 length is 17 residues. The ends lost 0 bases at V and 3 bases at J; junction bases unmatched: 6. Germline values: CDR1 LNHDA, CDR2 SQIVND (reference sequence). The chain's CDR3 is CASSIERTGDYNQPQHF. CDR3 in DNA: TGTGCCAGTAGTATAGAACGGACAGGGGACTACAATCAGCCCCAGCATTTT.

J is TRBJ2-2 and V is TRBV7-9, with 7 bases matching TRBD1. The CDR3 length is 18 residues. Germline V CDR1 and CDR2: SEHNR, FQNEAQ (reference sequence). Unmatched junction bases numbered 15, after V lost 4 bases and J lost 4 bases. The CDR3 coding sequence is TGTGCCAGCAGCTCATTAAAGACCGGGACAGAGCTCACCGGGGAGCTGTTTTTT. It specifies CASSSLKTGTELTGELFF. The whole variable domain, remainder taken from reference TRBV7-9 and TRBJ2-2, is DTGVSQNPRHKITKRGQNVTFRCDPISEHNRLYWYRQTLGQGPEFLTYFQNEAQLEKSRLLSDRFSAERPKGSFSTLEIQRTEQGDSAMYLCASSSLKTGTELTGELFFGEGSRLTVL.

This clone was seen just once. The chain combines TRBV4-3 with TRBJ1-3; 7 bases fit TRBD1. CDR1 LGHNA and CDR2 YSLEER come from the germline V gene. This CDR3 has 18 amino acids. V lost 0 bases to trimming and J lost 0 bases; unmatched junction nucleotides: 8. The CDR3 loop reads CASSQDRAGGSSGNTIYF. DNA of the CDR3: TGCGCCAGCAGCCAAGACCGGGCAGGGGGTTCCTCTGGAAACACCATATATTTT.